A selection of T cell receptor beta chains follows, all from one sample in a study of post-analysis software for immune sequencing data. In TCRdb, the PCR reads were re-called with MiXCR into one record per CDR3 protein. The profile shows hundreds of thousands of distinct CDR3 sequences, roughly two fifths of them singletons. Sequences were obtained from blood. These receptors came from a girl aged 5-17 years with multiple sclerosis. Each CDR3 is given with its conserved first and last residue. The D gene is left open where the match is weak. Some rows mark clone size as missing; the rest say once, few, many or name a class of expanded clone.

V	J	size	D	DNA	CDR3
TRBV12-3/TRBV12-4	TRBJ1-2	.	.	TGTGCCAGCAGTTTTGGGAGGCAGGGAAAGGGCTACACCTTC	CASSFGRQGKGYTF
TRBV12-3/TRBV12-4	TRBJ1-1	once	TRBD1	TGTGCCAGCAGTCCTACCCGGGACAGGGGGCGCGGAACTGAAGCTTTCTTT	CASSPTRDRGRGTEAFF
TRBV7-7	TRBJ1-4	.	.	TGTGCTAGCAGCTTGGCCGATGGGGAAAAACTGTTTTTT	CASSLADGEKLFF
TRBV5-1	TRBJ2-5	.	.	TGCGCCAGCAGCTTGGCCACCGGCTCGGAGACCCAGTACTTC	CASSLATGSETQYF
TRBV4-1	TRBJ1-4	.	.	TGCGCCAGCAATCCAACCGGGAAAATTGGGGAAAAACTGTTTTTT	CASNPTGKIGEKLFF
TRBV7-2	TRBJ2-7	.	.	TGTGCCAGCAGCTTAATGGGTCGCCGGGGTTTTTCCTACGAGCAGTACTTC	CASSLMGRRGFSYEQYF
TRBV7-2	TRBJ2-7	.	.	TGTGCCAGCAGAACCGGGACGGCTTTTCCCTACGAGCAGTACTTC	CASRTGTAFPYEQYF
TRBV5-1	TRBJ2-3	few	.	TGCGCCAGCAGCGCAAATACCGGGGTGTCCGATACGCAGTATTTT	CASSANTGVSDTQYF
TRBV11-3	TRBJ2-5	.	TRBD2	TGTGCCAGCAGCTTAGGACTAGCGGCTTCGGAGACCCAGTACTTC	CASSLGLAASETQYF
TRBV10-3	TRBJ2-4	.	.	TGTGCCATCAGCCAAACTAGCATAGCCAAAAACATTCAGTACTTC	CAISQTSIAKNIQYF
TRBV29-1	TRBJ2-1	.	.	TGCAGCGCCCAAGATAGGGCAAACAATGAGCAGTTCTTC	CSAQDRANNEQFF
TRBV12-3/TRBV12-4	TRBJ2-5	.	TRBD2	TGTGCCAGCAGGCCATTCCGAGCGGGAGTAACAGAGACCCAGTACTTC	CASRPFRAGVTETQYF
TRBV20-1	TRBJ2-5	many	TRBD2	TGCAGTGCTAGAGGCTTTCTTAGCGGGGAACAAGAGACCCAGTACTTC	CSARGFLSGEQETQYF
TRBV5-1	TRBJ2-7	.	.	TGCGCCAGCAGCTTGGTAAGAGGGTTCAGGTACGAGCAGTACTTC	CASSLVRGFRYEQYF
TRBV6-5	TRBJ1-1	.	.	TGTGCCAGCAGTTACGGTTCTGAAGCTTTCTTT	CASSYGSEAFF
TRBV13	TRBJ1-1	.	.	TGTGCCAGCAGCCCGGTTAGGACTGAAGCTTTCTTT	CASSPVRTEAFF
TRBV12-3/TRBV12-4	TRBJ1-4	.	.	TGTGCCAGCAGGGACAGTCGTTTAAATGAAAAACTGTTTTTT	CASRDSRLNEKLFF
TRBV10-3	TRBJ1-2	.	.	TGTGCCATCAGGACAGTCGCTAACTATGGCAACACCTTC	CAIRTVANYGNTF
TRBV27	TRBJ2-5	.	.	TGTGCCAGCAGCGAACCAAACGAAGAGACCCAGTACTTC	CASSEPNEETQYF
TRBV6-5	TRBJ1-2	few	TRBD1	TGTGCCAGCAGTCCCGGACAGGGGGTTGATGGCTACACCTTC	CASSPGQGVDGYTF
TRBV14	TRBJ1-4	.	.	TGTGCCAGCAGCCAAGTAAACGAAAAACTGTTTTTT	CASSQVNEKLFF
TRBV7-9	TRBJ2-1	once	TRBD2	TGTGCCAGCAGCTTAGTGCTAGCGGGAGGGGGTAATGAGCAGTTCTTC	CASSLVLAGGGNEQFF
TRBV12-3/TRBV12-4	TRBJ1-6	.	.	TGTGCCAGCAGGAGTGTTATGAGTTCACCCCTCCACTTT	CASRSVMSSPLHF
TRBV21-1	TRBJ2-7	.	.	TGTGCCAGCAGCTCCCCGGCCGAGCAGTACTTC	CASSSPAEQYF
TRBV11-2	TRBJ2-3	.	.	TGTGCCAGCAGCTTCCGCCGAGTAGGGAGTACAGATACGCAGTATTTT	CASSFRRVGSTDTQYF
TRBV12-3/TRBV12-4	TRBJ2-7	.	TRBD1	TGTGCCGGCAGTTCCCCAGGGGGCTACGAGCAGTACTTC	CAGSSPGGYEQYF
TRBV29-1	TRBJ1-2	few	TRBD1	TGCAGCGTCAAGAAGACAGGGTCTAACTATGGCTACACCTTC	CSVKKTGSNYGYTF
TRBV20-1	TRBJ2-1	few	TRBD2	TGCAGTGCTAGAGGCGGGGGGGGGAGCTCCTACAATGAGCAGTTCTTC	CSARGGGGSSYNEQFF
TRBV11-2	TRBJ2-4	once	TRBD1	TGTGCCAGCAGCTCGCAGGGGGCACGAAACATTCAGTACTTC	CASSSQGARNIQYF
TRBV5-5	TRBJ2-7	.	.	TGTGCCAGCAGCTTACACGGAGGGGGGCGCGAGCAGTACTTC	CASSLHGGGREQYF
TRBV11-2	TRBJ2-1	few	.	TGTGCCAGCAGCTTAGACCTGGCTAGCGCAATCAGGAATGAGCAGTTCTTC	CASSLDLASAIRNEQFF
TRBV12-3/TRBV12-4	TRBJ2-1	many	.	TGTGCCAGCAGTGGCGGCTACAATGAGCAGTTCTTC	CASSGGYNEQFF
TRBV12-5	TRBJ2-3	.	TRBD2	TGTGCTAGTGGACCTAGCGGGGGGTTGACAGATACGCAGTATTTT	CASGPSGGLTDTQYF
TRBV5-1	TRBJ1-1	.	TRBD1	TGCGCCAGCAGCTTGGGAGGGGGCACAGCGCGGTGGGACACTGAAGCTTTCTTT	CASSLGGGTARWDTEAFF
TRBV5-1	TRBJ1-1	.	.	TGCGCCAGCAGCTTACACGAACCCTCCCTGCGGACTGAAGCTTTCTTT	CASSLHEPSLRTEAFF
TRBV12-3/TRBV12-4	TRBJ1-1	.	.	TGTGCCAGCAGCCCATCGGGACGGGGGGCTAGCACTGAAGCTTTCTTT	CASSPSGRGASTEAFF
TRBV6-5	TRBJ2-7	.	.	TGTGCCAGCAGTTACTCAAAAGGGTCCCCGTCCTACGAGCAGTACTTC	CASSYSKGSPSYEQYF
TRBV12-3/TRBV12-4	TRBJ1-2	.	TRBD1	TGTGCCAGCAGCCCCGGGACAGGGTTTTATGGCTACACCTTC	CASSPGTGFYGYTF
TRBV7-2	TRBJ2-1	few	.	TGTGCCAGCAGCTTACCCTTGACTGGGAGTGATGAGCAGTTCTTC	CASSLPLTGSDEQFF
TRBV9	TRBJ2-5	.	.	TGTGCCAGCAGCGTAGCCCCCAGGGGAGAGACCCAGTACTTC	CASSVAPRGETQYF
TRBV29-1	TRBJ2-1	.	.	TGCAGCGTTGAAGGGAGGCTCGGGCGCAATGAGCAGTTCTTC	CSVEGRLGRNEQFF